These 23 T cell receptor beta chains were all obtained from the same sample, sequenced in a study of coeliac disease. The table came from immunoSEQ multiplex PCR; TCRdb's copy has only in-frame clones and leaves some out. The table records roughly 4,200 clones, 64% of them present only once. The sequencing input was lymphocytes from the gut lamina propria. The origin of the receptors is a woman in her twenties or thirties without celiac disease.

The chain has TRBV25-1 and TRBJ1-1, with TRBD1 as a possible D gene (5 bases). There are 17 residues in the CDR3. The V end was cut by 1 base, the J end by 6 bases, with 21 bases between. The germline V gene has CDR1 MGHDK and CDR2 SYGVNS. For the CDR3, the DNA is TGTGCCAGCAGTGAATTCGGGGGGAAAGTAGGGAAGTCTGAAGCTTTCTTT. Its protein product is CASSEFGGKVGKSEAFF.

CDR3 protein: CASSRIQGADTEAFF. The CDR3 DNA reads as TGCGCCAGCAGCCGTATTCAGGGGGCGGACACTGAAGCTTTCTTT. This chain joins TRBV4-3 and TRBJ1-1; 8 positions match TRBD1. With 4 bases clipped from V and 3 bases from J, the junction kept 7 bases outside the gene matches. CDR3 length: 15 amino acids. Germline CDR1 is LGHNA and CDR2 is YSLEER.

This clone occurred a few times. The rearrangement joins TRBV10-3 to TRBJ2-5; 7 nucleotides match TRBD1. In germline, CDR1 is ENHRY, CDR2 SYGVKD. The CDR3 spans 14 residues. Germline trimming cut 2 bases from V and 5 bases from J; bases unmatched to any gene: 5. CDR3 bases: TGTGCCATCAGTGAGGGCATACAGGGGGAGACCCAGTACTTC. The encoded protein is CAISEGIQGETQYF.

A single count supports this clone. The V and J genes are TRBV10-2 and TRBJ2-1, with D possibly matching TRBD2 (7 bases). The CDR3 contains 14 residues. Trimming cost V 4 bases and J 10 bases, with 17 bases left between them. Germline CDR1 reads WSHSY; CDR2 reads SAAADI. The chain's CDR3 is CASSGAGARGEQFF. DNA of the CDR3: TGCGCCAGCAGTGGGGCGGGGGCGCGGGGAGAGCAGTTCTTC.

The chain joins TRBV4-2 to TRBJ1-4, with 9 positions matching TRBD1. In germline, CDR1 is LGHNA, CDR2 YNFKEQ. The trim removed 4 bases at V and 2 bases at J, leaving 5 bases unmatched. The CDR3 contains 16 residues. The CDR3 here is CASSPDRGRTNEKLFF. In nucleotides, the CDR3 is TGTGCCAGCAGCCCTGACAGGGGGAGGACTAATGAAAAACTGTTTTTT.

This clone occurred a few times. V and J are TRBV5-1 and TRBJ2-5; 9 bases agree with TRBD2. The CDR3 contains 15 residues. The germline gives CDR1 SGHRS, CDR2 YFSETQ. V was clipped by 2 bases and J by 2 bases; unmatched bases: 4. CDR3 sequence (DNA): TGCGCCAGCAGCTTAAGCGGGGGGCTTCAAGAGACCCAGTACTTC. Protein product: CASSLSGGLQETQYF.

A few counts support this clone. The chain combines TRBV25-1 with TRBJ2-3, with TRBD2 matching 9 bases. J was trimmed by 3 bases and V by 3 bases; bases with no gene match: 4. Germline-derived CDR1 and CDR2 are MGHDK and SYGVNS. This CDR3 region has 15 residues. DNA of the CDR3: TGTGCCAGCAGTGATAGCGGGGGAATAACAGATACGCAGTATTTT. This sequence encodes CASSDSGGITDTQYF.

The chain combines TRBV7-2 with TRBJ1-1; tentative D call: TRBD1 (6 bases). V was cut by 5 bases and J by 4 bases, with 17 bases left in between. There are 15 residues in the CDR3. Germline assignment: CDR1 SGHTA and CDR2 FQGNSA. The CDR3 DNA is TGTGCCAGCAGCCCGTCGGGGGGCCAGGGCACTGAAGCTTTCTTT. Translation gives CASSPSGGQGTEAFF.

This clone came up a few times. V gene TRBV10-1 combines with J gene TRBJ2-2, with 7 nucleotides matching TRBD1. Germline-derived CDR1 and CDR2 are WNHNN and SYGVQD (reference sequence). The V gene end was trimmed by 7 bases and the J gene end by 4 bases; junction bases not matched to a gene: 6. The CDR3 sequence is 14 residues long. CDR3 DNA sequence: TGCGCCAGCAACAGGGGCTTTGGCACCGGGGAGCTGTTTTTT. The encoded protein is CASNRGFGTGELFF.

This clone was counted only a few times. The genes are TRBV6-4 and TRBJ2-3; D is possibly TRBD2 (6 bases). This CDR3 has 18 amino acids. The ends were cut back, 3 bases at V and 0 bases at J, with 19 bases in the middle. Germline values: CDR1 MRHNA, CDR2 SNTAGT. The DNA for the CDR3 is TGTGCCAGCAGTGAAAGTGACCGTAGCGGTCCTAGCACAGATACGCAGTATTTT. Amino acids: CASSESDRSGPSTDTQYF.

This clone appeared once. V usage is TRBV5-1 and J usage is TRBJ2-3; no reliable D call. Trimming took 1 base from V and 5 from J, leaving 2 bases between them. This CDR3 contains 11 residues. Germline V CDR1 and CDR2: SGHRS, YFSETQ. CDR3 nucleotides: TGCGCCAGCAGCTTGCAAGATACGCAGTATTTT. It encodes CASSLQDTQYF.

The CDR3 DNA follows: TGCGCCAGCAGCGGCTCAGGGGCAGGGGGCGAAGGCGGGGAGCTGTTTTTT. This sequence encodes CASSGSGAGGEGGELFF. V is TRBV5-1 and J is TRBJ2-2; 8 nucleotides align to TRBD1. CDR1 and CDR2 from the germline V gene are SGHRS and YFSETQ. V was pared by 4 bases and J by 7 bases, with 15 bases of the junction left unmatched. The CDR3 totals 17 residues.

The chain is built from TRBV10-2 and TRBJ2-2; 8 bases map to TRBD1. V gave up 1 base and J gave up 6 bases; unmatched junction bases: 7. Germline CDR1 and CDR2: WSHSY and SAAADI. The CDR3 sequence is 16 residues long. In DNA form, the CDR3 reads TGCGCCAGCAGTGAGTTCGGACAGGGATCGGCCGGGGAGCTGTTTTTT. This gives the protein CASSEFGQGSAGELFF.

Regarding this clone: At one boundary the junction diverges from the germline segment, which might be a read error. The V call is TRBV5-5, the J call TRBJ1-5; D gene unclear. This CDR3 is 15 amino acids long. Germline CDR1 is SGHKS and CDR2 is YYEKEE (reference sequence). This CDR3 reads CARSLTTQYNQPQHF. CDR3 coding DNA: TGTGCCAGAAGCTTGACTACACAATACAATCAGCCCCAGCATTTT.

The CDR3 loop is CASSLRQGAVNTEAFF. CDR3 DNA sequence: TGCGCCAGCAGCTTGCGACAGGGGGCAGTGAACACTGAAGCTTTCTTT. The chain links TRBV5-1 to TRBJ1-1; 10 bases align to TRBD1. Losses at the gene ends were 1 base for V and 0 bases for J; bases not matched to a gene: 3. Germline assignment: CDR1 SGHRS and CDR2 YFSETQ. The CDR3 loop spans 16 amino acids.

The genes are TRBV19 and TRBJ1-6; 7 positions match TRBD1. This CDR3 is built from 15 residues. Per germline, CDR1 LNHDA and CDR2 SQIVND (reference sequence). The J segment lost 6 bases and the V segment lost 3 bases, leaving 5 bases of the junction unmatched. CDR3 protein: CASSMAGTVNSPLHF. As DNA, the CDR3 is TGTGCCAGTAGTATGGCTGGGACAGTTAATTCACCCCTCCACTTT.

The rearrangement joins TRBV28 to TRBJ1-5; TRBD1 matches 10 bases. Trimming removed 2 bases from V and 3 bases from J; junction bases left unmatched: 10. The CDR3 has 18 amino acids. CDR1 is MDHEN and CDR2 is SYDVKM in the germline V gene. The CDR3 reads CASSLLRGDRGYNQPQHF. DNA of the CDR3: TGTGCCAGCAGTTTACTTCGAGGGGACAGGGGATACAATCAGCCCCAGCATTTT.

The V gene is TRBV28, the J gene TRBJ1-4; unclear D gene. Germline lookup yields CDR1 MDHEN and CDR2 SYDVKM. V was clipped by 7 bases and J by 7 bases, with 19 bases between them. The length of the CDR3 is 15 residues. CDR3 in amino acids: CASTTPYGEGEKLFF. The CDR3 DNA sequence: TGTGCCAGCACCACCCCATACGGGGAGGGTGAAAAACTGTTTTTT.

V gene TRBV11-2 combines with J gene TRBJ2-7; perhaps TRBD2 as D (6 bases). The germline V gene encodes CDR1 SGHAT and CDR2 FQNNGV. The V gene lost 1 base and the J gene lost 1 base, with 14 bases spanning the gap. The CDR3 sequence is 16 residues long. CDR3: CASSLAEVAGSYEQYF. The CDR3 coding sequence is TGTGCCAGCAGCTTAGCTGAGGTCGCGGGGTCCTACGAGCAGTACTTC.

By frequency in the sample, this clone is large. Other DNA sequences in the same sample also yield this CDR3. V and J are TRBV6-1 and TRBJ2-1, with 13 bases identical to TRBD2. The CDR3 is made up of 15 amino acids. Germline V gene sequence: CDR1 MNHNS, CDR2 SASEGT. V lost 6 bases to trimming and J lost 6 bases; unmatched junction nucleotides: 5. CDR3 bases: TGTGCCAGCAGCTCACTAGCGGGGGGGCTCAATGAGCAGTTCTTC. Encoded protein: CASSSLAGGLNEQFF.

The V gene is TRBV18, the J gene TRBJ2-7, with TRBD2 matching over 7 bases. The germline V gene has CDR1 KGHSH and CDR2 LQKENI. V lost 2 bases, J lost 6 bases, and 10 bases stayed unmatched. This CDR3 is 15 amino acids long. Written as DNA, the CDR3 is TGTGCCAGCTCACCAGCGGGAGATCTCTACGGCGAGCAGTACTTC. Translating gives CASSPAGDLYGEQYF. Using reference TRBV18 and TRBJ2-7 for the parts outside the CDR3, the full variable domain is NAGVMQNPRHLVRRRGQEARLRCSPMKGHSHVYWYRQLPEEGLKFMVYLQKENIIDESGMPKERFSAEFPKEGPSILRIQQVVRGDSAAYFCASSPAGDLYGEQYFGPGTRLTVT.

The CDR3 is CASSFEGGLSGNTIYF. CDR3 coding DNA: TGCGCCAGCAGCTTTGAAGGGGGCCTCTCTGGAAACACCATATATTTT. The gene calls are TRBV5-1 and TRBJ1-3; TRBD1 agrees at 7 bases. The trim removed 2 bases at V and 0 bases at J, leaving 5 bases unmatched. The germline V gene encodes CDR1 SGHRS and CDR2 YFSETQ. CDR3 length: 16 amino acids.

The chain has TRBV7-8 and TRBJ2-5; maybe TRBD2 (7 bases). Germline-derived CDR1 and CDR2 are SGHVS and FQNEAQ. V gave up 8 bases and J gave up 4 bases, with 20 bases separating them. The CDR3 is 15 residues long. In DNA form, the CDR3 reads TGTGCCAGCTCCCCATGGGGGGGCGGGGTAGAGACCCAGTACTTC. Translated: CASSPWGGGVETQYF.